A single sample is the source of the 17 T cell receptor beta chains below, sequenced in a study of T cells after yellow fever vaccination. TCRdb re-analysed the 5' RACE reads in MiXCR, keeping a single row per CDR3 protein. The sample consists of around 72,000 distinct CDR3 sequences, around 7.8% of them appearing once. The input for sequencing was CD8+ T cells sorted from PBMCs, taken 10 days after the first yellow fever vaccination. The receptors originated from a man aged 18-30 years who received the YFV17D yellow fever vaccine.

At least ten counts were recorded for this clonotype. The J gene is TRBJ2-1, the V gene TRBV6-5; D gene unclear. Germline CDR1 and CDR2: MNHEY and SVGAGI. The V gene lost 0 bases and the J gene lost 9 bases, with 12 bases spanning the gap. This CDR3 contains 14 residues. CDR3 DNA sequence: TGTGCCAGCAGTTACTCAGGGCCAGACGGTGAGCAGTTCTTC. This codes for CASSYSGPDGEQFF.

On this clonotype: Just one base apart from a much larger clone, this may be a read error. The chain combines TRBV12-3 or TRBV12-4 with TRBJ1-4; D might be TRBD1 (5 bases). This CDR3 is built from 12 residues. The CDR3 DNA follows: TGTACCAGCACCAGCAGGGAGGGAAAACTGTTTTTT. It yields the protein CTSTSREGKLFF.

This clonotype was detected only a few times. The chain has TRBV7-9 and TRBJ2-3, with TRBD2 as a possible D gene (6 bases). This CDR3 contains 14 residues. Germline CDR1 and CDR2: SEHNR and FQNEAQ (reference sequence). Trimming took 5 bases from V and 7 from J, leaving 16 bases between them. The CDR3 loop reads CASSPPAGRNTQYF. The CDR3 DNA reads as TGTGCCAGCAGCCCCCCCGCGGGGAGGAATACGCAGTATTTT.

This clonotype was observed at least ten times. This chain uses TRBV4-3 with TRBJ2-6; D is perhaps TRBD1 (5 bases). The CDR3 spans 15 residues. Germline lookup yields CDR1 LGHNA and CDR2 YSLEER. Trimming stripped 2 bases from V and 0 bases from J, with 5 bases between. The chain's CDR3 is CASSQQGSGANVLTF. The CDR3 region has the DNA TGCGCCAGCAGCCAACAGGGCTCTGGGGCCAACGTCCTGACTTTC.

This clonotype has ten or more counts. J is TRBJ2-1 and V is TRBV6-1; 7 bases are a match to TRBD1. This CDR3 is built from 15 residues. From germline, CDR1 is MNHNS and CDR2 SASEGT. Germline trimming cut 5 bases from V and 0 bases from J; bases unmatched to any gene: 4. CDR3 loop: CASSRDSSSYNEQFF. The CDR3, as DNA: TGTGCCAGCAGTAGGGACAGCAGCTCCTACAATGAGCAGTTCTTC.

This clonotype has at least ten counts. The chain links TRBV4-1 to TRBJ1-6; the D is unclear. V dropped 0 bases and J dropped 7 bases, with 1 base sitting between them. CDR3 size: 12 residues. Germline CDR1 is MGHRA and CDR2 is YSYEKL. CDR3 protein: CASSQENSPLHF. Here the CDR3 DNA reads TGCGCCAGCAGCCAAGAGAATTCACCCCTCCACTTT.

V is TRBV11-1 and J is TRBJ1-1, with 7 bases that match TRBD1. The CDR3 length is 17 residues. After removal of 3 bases from V and 0 bases from J, the junction contained 10 bases not matched to a gene. The germline gives CDR1 SGHAT, CDR2 FQDESV (reference sequence). As DNA, the CDR3 is TGTGCCAGCAGCTTGGACTCAGGGGGACAAATGAACACTGAAGCTTTCTTT. It is translated as CASSLDSGGQMNTEAFF.

The CDR3 here is CASSMGAGNQPQHF. The DNA for the CDR3 is TGTGCCAGTAGCATGGGGGCAGGCAATCAGCCCCAGCATTTT. This chain joins TRBV19 and TRBJ1-5; D is perhaps TRBD1 (6 bases). The CDR3 is made up of 14 amino acids. The V gene's germline CDR1 is LNHDA and CDR2 SQIVND (reference sequence). Trimming removed 6 bases at V and 2 bases at J, with 11 bases between.

This clonotype showed up many times. This rearrangement joins TRBV9 to TRBJ2-3; D is possibly TRBD2 (5 bases). Germline V gene data show CDR1 as SGDLS and CDR2 as YYNGEE. The CDR3 length is 15 residues. V was pared by 0 bases and J by 0 bases, with 8 bases between. CDR3 sequence: CASSVGLSSTDTQYF. DNA for the CDR3: TGTGCCAGCAGCGTAGGACTATCTAGCACAGATACGCAGTATTTT. The full variable domain, in which reference TRBV9 and TRBJ2-3 provide the parts outside the CDR3, is DSGVTQTPKHLITATGQRVTLRCSPRSGDLSVYWYQQSLDQGLQFLIQYYNGEERAKGNILERFSAQQFPDLHSELNLSSLELGDSALYFCASSVGLSSTDTQYFGPGTRLTVL.

The sample holds many counts of this clonotype. This chain's CDR3 is CSVGGGQTYNEQFF. The CDR3 nucleotides are TGCAGCGTTGGCGGGGGTCAGACCTACAATGAGCAGTTCTTC. This sequence joins TRBV29-1 and TRBJ2-1, with 7 bases identical to TRBD2. V lost 4 bases to trimming and J lost 2 bases; unmatched junction nucleotides: 5. Germline CDR1 SQVTM, CDR2 ANQGSEA. The CDR3 is 14 amino acids.

This clonotype came up a few times. The chain carries TRBV11-2 and TRBJ2-3; 9 nucleotides line up with TRBD2. This CDR3 is 15 amino acids long. After removal of 6 bases from V and 4 bases from J, the junction contained 8 bases not matched to a gene. CDR1 is SGHAT, CDR2 FQNNGV, per germline. The CDR3 DNA reads as TGTGCCAGCAGTATCGGGACTAGCCGGGCAGATACGCAGTATTTT. Translation: CASSIGTSRADTQYF.

This clonotype was seen many times. This chain links TRBV15 with TRBJ1-2; 7 bases fit TRBD1. The CDR3 spans 13 residues. J was trimmed by 2 bases and V by 4 bases; bases with no gene match: 1. Germline-derived CDR1 and CDR2 are LNHNV and YYDKDF (reference sequence). The CDR3 sequence is CATSNRGNYGYTF. The CDR3 DNA reads TGTGCCACCAGCAACAGGGGAAACTATGGCTACACCTTC.

This clonotype was seen ten or more times. This chain links TRBV4-1 with TRBJ2-7; the D gene could be TRBD1 or TRBD2 (7 bases each). The V end was cut by 3 bases, the J end by 3 bases, with 15 bases between. The CDR3 consists of 15 residues. Per the germline V gene, CDR1 is MGHRA and CDR2 is YSYEKL. CDR3 in amino acids: CASSQIPGGGYEQYF. The CDR3 region has the DNA TGCGCCAGCAGCCAGATCCCAGGGGGGGGCTACGAGCAGTACTTC.

This clonotype occurred many times. This chain uses TRBV7-9 with TRBJ2-1; TRBD2 matches at 12 bases. Germline V gene data show CDR1 as SEHNR and CDR2 as FQNEAQ (reference sequence). The CDR3 loop spans 17 amino acids. The V and J ends lost 3 bases and 1 base, in that order; junction bases with no gene match: 4. CDR3 loop: CASSLTSGGPSYNEQFF. The CDR3 DNA follows: TGTGCCAGCAGCTTGACTAGCGGGGGACCGTCCTACAATGAGCAGTTCTTC.

The sample holds a few counts of this clonotype. Written as DNA, the CDR3 is TGTGCCAGCAGCTCCCTAGCGGGGGGGTTTGGAGATACGCAGTATTTT. Translation gives CASSSLAGGFGDTQYF. The V call is TRBV11-2, the J call TRBJ2-3; 12 bases map to TRBD2. The CDR3 is 16 residues long. J was trimmed by 5 bases and V by 4 bases; bases with no gene match: 7. In germline, CDR1 is SGHAT, CDR2 FQNNGV.

V is TRBV7-8 and J is TRBJ2-2; the match to TRBD2 covers 10 bases. J lost 4 bases, V lost 6 bases, and 8 bases had no gene match. The CDR3 is 16 residues long. Germline loops: CDR1 SGHVS, CDR2 FQNEAQ. The CDR3 nucleotides are TGTGCCAGCAGGCTACCCAGCGGGGGGGCCACCGGGGAGCTGTTTTTT. Its protein is CASRLPSGGATGELFF.

J is TRBJ2-1 and V is TRBV11-2; 13 nucleotides line up with TRBD2. The CDR3 totals 15 residues. After removal of 5 bases from V and 9 bases from J, the junction contained 7 bases not matched to a gene. Germline CDR1 SGHAT, CDR2 FQNNGV. The CDR3 coding sequence is TGTGCCAGCAGCCCAACTAGCGGGGGGGCCACTGAGCAGTTCTTC. Its translation is CASSPTSGGATEQFF.